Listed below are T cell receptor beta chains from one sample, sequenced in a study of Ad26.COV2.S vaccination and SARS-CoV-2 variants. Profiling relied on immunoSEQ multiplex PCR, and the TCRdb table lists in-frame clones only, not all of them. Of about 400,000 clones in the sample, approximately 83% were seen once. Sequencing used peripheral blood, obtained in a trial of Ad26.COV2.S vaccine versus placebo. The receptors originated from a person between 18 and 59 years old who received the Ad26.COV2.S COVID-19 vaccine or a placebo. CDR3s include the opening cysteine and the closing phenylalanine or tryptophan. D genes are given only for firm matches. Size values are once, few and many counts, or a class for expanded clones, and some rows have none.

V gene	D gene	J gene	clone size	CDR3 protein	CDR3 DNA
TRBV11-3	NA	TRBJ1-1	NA	CASSLGGVNTEAFF	TGTGCCAGCAGCTTAGGGGGGGTTAACACTGAAGCTTTCTTT
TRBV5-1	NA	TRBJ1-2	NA	CASTQGTGGSGYTF	TGCGCCAGCACCCAAGGTACGGGGGGCAGCGGCTACACCTTC
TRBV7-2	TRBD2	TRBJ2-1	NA	CASSLESGGPHRSYNEQFF	TGTGCCAGCAGCTTAGAGAGCGGGGGGCCCCATCGGTCCTACAATGAGCAGTTCTTC
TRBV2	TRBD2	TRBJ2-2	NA	CASSEKGISGSRTGELFF	TGTGCCAGCAGTGAAAAGGGGATTAGCGGGAGTCGGACCGGGGAGCTGTTTTTT
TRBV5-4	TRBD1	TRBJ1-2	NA	CASSLTGQGARGYTF	TGTGCCAGCAGCTTGACGGGACAGGGGGCGCGTGGCTACACCTTC
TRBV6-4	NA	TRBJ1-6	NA	CASSDYYGSPLHF	TGTGCCAGCAGTGACTATTATGGATCACCCCTCCACTTT
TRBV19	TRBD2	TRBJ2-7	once	CASSRSGNYYEQYF	TGTGCCAGTAGTCGCAGCGGGAATTACTACGAGCAGTACTTC
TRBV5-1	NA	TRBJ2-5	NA	CASTIGSGQETQYF	TGCGCCAGCACCATAGGGTCGGGGCAAGAGACCCAGTACTTC
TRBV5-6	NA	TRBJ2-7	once	CASSLGAGRNYEQYF	TGTGCCAGCAGCTTGGGGGCAGGGCGTAACTACGAGCAGTACTTC
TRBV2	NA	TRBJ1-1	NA	CASSPGDVNTEAFF	TGTGCCAGCAGCCCAGGGGACGTGAACACTGAAGCTTTCTTT
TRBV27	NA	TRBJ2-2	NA	CASSRSADNELFF	TGTGCCAGCAGTCGATCAGCCGACAACGAGCTGTTTTTT
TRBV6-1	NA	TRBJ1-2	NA	CASSDRQTNYGYTF	TGTGCCAGCAGTGACCGACAGACTAACTATGGCTACACCTTC
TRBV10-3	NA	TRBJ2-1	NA	CAISEGQSSMEFF	TGTGCCATCAGTGAGGGACAGAGCAGTATGGAGTTCTTC
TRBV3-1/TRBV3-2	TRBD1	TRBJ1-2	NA	CASSQRTGGLVGYTF	TGTGCCAGCAGCCAAAGGACAGGGGGCCTAGTAGGCTACACCTTC
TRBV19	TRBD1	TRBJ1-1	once	CASDPTGGKMNTEAFF	TGTGCCAGCGACCCAACAGGGGGCAAAATGAACACTGAAGCTTTCTTT
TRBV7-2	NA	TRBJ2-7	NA	CASSLTRSGEQYF	TGTGCCAGCAGCTTAACCAGGTCTGGGGAGCAGTACTTC
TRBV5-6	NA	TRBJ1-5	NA	CASSTVRSRHNQPQHF	TGTGCCAGCAGCACCGTAAGGTCCCGGCACAATCAGCCCCAGCATTTT
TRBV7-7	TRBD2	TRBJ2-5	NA	CASSPAGGRRETQYF	TGTGCCAGCAGCCCAGCGGGGGGCCGACGGGAGACCCAGTACTTC
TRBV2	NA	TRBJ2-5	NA	CASSPGPTGWETQYF	TGTGCCAGCAGTCCCGGGCCGACGGGATGGGAGACCCAGTACTTC
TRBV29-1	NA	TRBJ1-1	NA	CSVEREPGLIEAFF	TGCAGCGTTGAAAGGGAGCCGGGACTTATTGAAGCTTTCTTT
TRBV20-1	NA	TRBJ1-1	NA	CSAVVTEAFF	TGCAGTGCGGTCGTCACTGAAGCTTTCTTT
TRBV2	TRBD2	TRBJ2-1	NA	CASSPSGLAGWNEQFF	TGTGCCAGCAGCCCATCCGGGCTAGCGGGATGGAATGAGCAGTTCTTC
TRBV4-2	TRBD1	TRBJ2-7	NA	CASSQPGQAYEQYF	TGTGCCAGCAGCCAACCGGGACAGGCATACGAGCAGTACTTC
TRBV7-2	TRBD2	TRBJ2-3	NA	CASSLVGLAGGDTQYF	TGTGCCAGCAGCTTAGTGGGTCTAGCGGGGGGAGATACGCAGTATTTT
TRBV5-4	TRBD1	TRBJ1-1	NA	CASSKDRGDTEAFF	TGTGCCAGCAGTAAAGACAGGGGGGACACTGAAGCTTTCTTT
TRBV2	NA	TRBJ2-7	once	CASSLDSPYEQYF	TGTGCCAGCAGCCTTGACTCCCCCTACGAGCAGTACTTC
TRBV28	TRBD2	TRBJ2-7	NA	CASSPPGLVYEQYF	TGTGCCAGCAGCCCGCCGGGACTAGTCTACGAGCAGTACTTC
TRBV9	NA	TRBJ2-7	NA	CASSVLAVGEQYF	TGTGCCAGCAGCGTGTTAGCCGTCGGAGAGCAGTACTTC
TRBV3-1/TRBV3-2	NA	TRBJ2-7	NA	CASSQSDHEQYF	TGTGCCAGCAGCCAGAGCGACCACGAGCAGTACTTC
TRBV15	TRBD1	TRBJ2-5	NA	CATSTRALTGEETQYF	TGTGCCACCAGCACCCGGGCCTTGACAGGGGAAGAGACCCAGTACTTC
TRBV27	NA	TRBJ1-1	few	CASSLLGGSGGTEAFF	TGTGCCAGCAGTTTATTAGGGGGAAGTGGGGGGACTGAAGCTTTCTTT
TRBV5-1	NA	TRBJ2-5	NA	CASSWGEETQYF	TGCGCCAGCAGCTGGGGGGAAGAGACCCAGTACTTC
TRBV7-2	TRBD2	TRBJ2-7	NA	CASSLERGPEQYF	TGTGCCAGCAGCTTAGAGCGGGGGCCCGAGCAGTACTTC
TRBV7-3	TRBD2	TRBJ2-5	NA	CARTLARETQYF	TGTGCCAGGACACTAGCGAGAGAGACCCAGTACTTC
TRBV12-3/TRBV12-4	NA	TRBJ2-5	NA	CASSFARQETQYF	TGTGCCAGCAGTTTTGCTCGACAAGAGACCCAGTACTTC
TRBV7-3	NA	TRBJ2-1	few	CASSFGRYNEQFF	TGTGCCAGCAGCTTCGGGAGATACAATGAGCAGTTCTTC
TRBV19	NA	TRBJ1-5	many	CASWTRGNQPQHF	TGTGCCAGTTGGACACGGGGAAATCAGCCCCAGCATTTT
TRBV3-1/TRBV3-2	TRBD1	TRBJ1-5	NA	CASSQTGGQPQHF	TGTGCCAGCAGCCAAACAGGGGGACAGCCCCAGCATTTT
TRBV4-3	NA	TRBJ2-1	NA	CASSQEFLLANEQFF	TGCGCCAGCAGCCAAGAATTCCTACTCGCCAATGAGCAGTTCTTC
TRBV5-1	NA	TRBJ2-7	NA	CASSLEVSYEQYF	TGCGCCAGCAGCTTGGAGGTCTCCTACGAGCAGTACTTC
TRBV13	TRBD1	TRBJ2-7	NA	CASSFPGQSYEQYF	TGTGCCAGCAGCTTTCCGGGACAGTCCTACGAGCAGTACTTC
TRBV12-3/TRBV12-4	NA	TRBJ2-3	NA	CASSGLGVDTQYF	TGTGCCAGCAGTGGTTTAGGCGTAGATACGCAGTATTTT
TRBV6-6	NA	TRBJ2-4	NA	CASTYGGLAKNIQYF	TGTGCCAGCACCTATGGGGGACTAGCCAAAAACATTCAGTACTTC
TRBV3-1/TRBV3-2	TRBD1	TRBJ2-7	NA	CASSQERQGVYEQYF	TGTGCCAGCAGCCAAGAGAGACAGGGTGTCTACGAGCAGTACTTC
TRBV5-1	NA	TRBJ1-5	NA	CASSLDRGDF	TGCGCCAGCAGCTTGGACCGAGGGGACTTT
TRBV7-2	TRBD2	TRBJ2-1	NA	CASSSGLAGGASYNEQFF	TGTGCCAGCAGCTCGGGACTAGCGGGGGGGGCGTCCTACAATGAGCAGTTCTTC
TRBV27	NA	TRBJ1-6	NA	CASSLAANSPLHF	TGTGCCAGCAGTTTGGCGGCGAATTCACCCCTCCACTTT
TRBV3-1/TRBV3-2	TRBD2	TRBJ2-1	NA	CASSQGWGLSNEQFF	TGTGCCAGCAGCCAAGGGTGGGGACTAAGTAATGAGCAGTTCTTC
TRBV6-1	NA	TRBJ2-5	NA	CASSELPNKRETQYF	TGTGCCAGCAGTGAACTACCGAACAAGAGAGAGACCCAGTACTTC
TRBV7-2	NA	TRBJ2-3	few	CASSSSTTTDTQYF	TGTGCCAGCAGCTCCAGCACAACCACAGATACGCAGTATTTT
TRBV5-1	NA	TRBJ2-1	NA	CASSFLGLGIDEQFF	TGCGCCAGCAGCTTCTTGGGGTTGGGAATCGATGAGCAGTTCTTC
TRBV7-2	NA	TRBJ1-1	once	CASSLYLGPNTEAFF	TGTGCCAGCAGCTTATATTTAGGACCGAACACTGAAGCTTTCTTT
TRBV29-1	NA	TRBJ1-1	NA	CSVRWGGRAFF	TGCAGCGTCCGTTGGGGGGGGAGGGCTTTCTTT
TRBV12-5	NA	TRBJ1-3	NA	CASGLVPSPSGNTIYF	TGTGCTAGTGGTTTGGTACCCAGTCCGTCTGGAAACACCATATATTTT
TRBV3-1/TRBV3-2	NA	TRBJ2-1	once	CASSQKGSGHRNEQFF	TGTGCCAGCAGTCAAAAGGGATCGGGACATAGAAATGAGCAGTTCTTC
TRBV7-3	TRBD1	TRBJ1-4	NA	CASSSTGGDEKLFF	TGTGCCAGCAGCTCGACAGGGGGTGATGAAAAACTGTTTTTT
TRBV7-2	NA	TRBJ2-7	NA	CASSIRQASYEQYF	TGTGCCAGCAGCATTAGACAGGCAAGCTACGAGCAGTACTTC